The 18 T cell receptor beta chains listed next were all sequenced from one sample in a study of T cells in women clearing cervical HPV infection. Using immunoSEQ multiplex PCR, the repertoire was profiled, and TCRdb retains in-frame clones only, with some absent. The table for this sample gives about 41,000 clones. The sequenced sample consisted of blood buffy coat. These receptors were collected from a woman aged 18 to 75 with a cervical HPV16 infection that either progressed to CIN3+ or cleared (not recorded which).

A remark on this clone: The read ends 3 residues shy of where the CDR3 ends; the end is completed using the germline J gene. The chain couples TRBV11-2 to TRBJ1-6, with D perhaps TRBD1 (5 bases). This CDR3 comprises 15 residues. Trimming stripped 5 bases from V and 7 bases from J, with 15 bases between. The germline CDR1 and CDR2 sequences are SGHAT and FQNNGV. The CDR3 reads CASSLGARENSPLHF. CDR3 bases read: TGTGCCAGCAGCCTTGGAGCCAGGGAAAATTCACCC.

Regarding this clone: The CDR3 end is not reached by the read, which stops 3 residues before it; the germline J gene fills it in. The rearrangement joins TRBV4-2 to TRBJ2-1; D is possibly TRBD1 (7 bases). Germline V gives CDR1 LGHNA, CDR2 YNFKEQ. The CDR3 is 17 residues long. V was shortened by 0 bases and J by 3 bases, with 15 bases between the two germline ends. The part of the CDR3 DNA that was read is TGTGCCAGCAGCCAAGATCTGACAGGGACTCTCTACAATGAG. Translating it yields CASSQDLTGTLYNE. The CDR3 reads in full as CASSQDLTGTLYNEQFF.

Regarding this clone: The DNA ends 3 residues before the CDR3 does, and the rest of the CDR3 is filled in from the germline J gene. This rearrangement joins TRBV2 to TRBJ2-5; D possibly corresponds to TRBD1 (6 bases). The germline CDR1 and CDR2 sequences are SNHLY and FYNNEI. Trimming pared 7 bases from V and 1 base from J, leaving 13 bases between. CDR3 size: 14 residues. CDR3 DNA (partial): TGTGCCAGCAAAACTACAGGGCCCCAAGAGACC. Translating it yields CASKTTGPQET. The CDR3 in its entirety is CASKTTGPQETQYF.

With respect to this clone: The sequence runs out 3 residues before the end of the CDR3; the remainder is reconstructed from the germline J gene. The chain recombines TRBV29-1 with TRBJ2-7; TRBD1 matches 7 bases. The CDR3 is made up of 12 amino acids. J was trimmed by 6 bases and V by 4 bases; bases with no gene match: 6. Germline lookup yields CDR1 SQVTM and CDR2 ANQGSEA. CDR3 amino acids: CSVGMTGFEQYF. The part of the CDR3 DNA that was read is TGCAGCGTTGGGATGACAGGGTTCGAG.

Concerning this clone: The read halts 3 residues ahead of the CDR3 end, with the missing end drawn from the germline J gene. This rearrangement joins TRBV18 to TRBJ1-2, with no clear D. Trimming took off 3 bases at V and 7 bases at J, with 12 bases between the two ends. This CDR3 has 13 residues. The V gene's germline CDR1 is KGHSH and CDR2 LQKENI. The CDR3 DNA, read in part, is TGTGCCAGCTCACCCGCGGCCTCCGGTGGC. Translated: CASSPAASGG. From start to end, the CDR3 is CASSPAASGGYTF.

About this clone itself: The observed sequence ends 3 residues before the CDR3 terminus, with the missing tail filled in from the germline J gene. J is TRBJ1-6 and V is TRBV2; 7 bases map to TRBD1. The CDR3 covers 16 residues. Trimming cost V 2 bases and J 6 bases; bases outside gene matches: 7. Germline values: CDR1 SNHLY, CDR2 FYNNEI. CDR3 DNA (partial): TGTGCCAGCAGTGAATCTATAGACAGGGTTAATTCACCC. As protein: CASSESIDRVNSP. The full-length CDR3 reads as CASSESIDRVNSPLHF.

Points on this clone: The observed sequence ends 3 residues before the CDR3 terminus, with the missing tail filled in from the germline J gene. The genes are TRBV13 and TRBJ1-5; 9 bases agree with TRBD1. Germline assignment: CDR1 PRHDT and CDR2 FYEKMQ (reference sequence). The CDR3 is 16 amino acids. J lost 1 base, V lost 0 bases, and 1 base had no gene match. CDR3 protein: CASSLGGQGSNQPQHF. The CDR3 bases that were read are TGTGCCAGCAGCTTAGGGGGACAGGGAAGCAATCAGCCC.

For this clone: The read terminates 3 residues ahead of where the CDR3 ends, so the germline J gene completes it. The V and J genes are TRBV20-1 and TRBJ1-4; 8 bases align to TRBD1. CDR3 length: 18 amino acids. J lost 8 bases, V lost 3 bases, and 20 bases had no gene match. The germline V gene encodes CDR1 DFQATT and CDR2 SNEGSKA (reference sequence). The CDR3 bases that were read are TGCAGTGCTAGTGGGCCTGTTGACAGGGGCCATTTGTACGAAAAA. The encoded protein is CSASGPVDRGHLYEK. The whole CDR3 sequence reads CSASGPVDRGHLYEKLFF.

For this clone: The read gets to within 3 residues of the CDR3 end, and the germline J gene fills in the rest. J is TRBJ1-5 and V is TRBV29-1, with TRBD1 as a possible D gene (5 bases). In germline, CDR1 is SQVTM, CDR2 ANQGSEA. The CDR3 is 15 amino acids. Trimming pared 7 bases from V and 2 bases from J, leaving 18 bases between. The covered CDR3 bases are TGCAGCGCCCTACTCGGGGGTTCGGGCAATCAGCCC. It is translated as CSALLGGSGNQP. The CDR3, in full, reads CSALLGGSGNQPQHF.

On this clone: Read sequence stops 3 residues before the CDR3 end, and the germline J gene provides the missing end. The chain is built from TRBV19 and TRBJ2-7, with TRBD1 identical over 7 bases. The CDR3 covers 14 residues. After removal of 3 bases from V and 3 bases from J, the junction contained 5 bases not matched to a gene. CDR1 and CDR2 (germline): LNHDA, SQIVND (reference sequence). The covered CDR3 bases are TGTGCCAGTAGTATGACAGGGAGTCACTACGAG. It is translated as CASSMTGSHYE. The entire CDR3 is CASSMTGSHYEQYF.

Note on this clone: The read is 3 residues too short to cover the CDR3 end, so that end is filled in from the germline J gene. This chain links TRBV18 with TRBJ2-1; 12 nucleotides agree with TRBD2. Germline values: CDR1 KGHSH, CDR2 LQKENI. V shed 6 bases, J shed 7 bases, and the junction held 7 bases outside the gene matches. CDR3 size: 15 residues. CDR3 DNA (partial): TGTGCCAGCTCCCCTGGGACTAGCGGGTCGAATGAG. Residues: CASSPGTSGSNE. Given in full, the CDR3 is CASSPGTSGSNEQFF.

A remark on this clone: The CDR3 end is not reached by the read, which stops 3 residues before it; the germline J gene fills it in. The chain recombines TRBV10-3 with TRBJ1-3; no reliable D call. The germline CDR1 and CDR2 sequences are ENHRY and SYGVKD. V was pared by 2 bases and J by 0 bases, with 14 bases between. This CDR3 region has 17 residues. CDR3 sequence: CAISEQNGVNSGNTIYF. The sequenced CDR3 bases are TGTGCCATCAGTGAGCAGAACGGGGTGAACTCTGGAAACACC.

A remark on this clone: From the germline J gene comes the end of the CDR3, since the read stops 3 residues before it. The chain employs TRBV5-1 and TRBJ1-1; unclear D gene. Germline-derived CDR1 and CDR2 are SGHRS and YFSETQ. Between the trimmed V and J ends, which lost 0 bases and 0 bases, there was a span of 9 bases. This CDR3 has 15 residues. The DNA read from the CDR3 is TGCGCCAGCAGCTTGGGGGCAGGAGTGAACACTGAA. Its translation: CASSLGAGVNTE. The CDR3 as a whole reads CASSLGAGVNTEAFF.

In the case of this clone: The read halts 3 residues ahead of the CDR3 end, with the missing end drawn from the germline J gene. V and J are TRBV6-1 and TRBJ1-6; the match to TRBD1 covers 9 bases. The germline V gene encodes CDR1 MNHNS and CDR2 SASEGT. The CDR3 is made up of 15 amino acids. Unmatched junction bases numbered 7, after V lost 4 bases and J lost 9 bases. CDR3 in amino acids: CASSGGTGWGSPLHF. The covered CDR3 bases are TGTGCCAGCAGTGGGGGGACAGGGTGGGGTTCACCC.

As to this clone: The read terminates 3 residues before the CDR3 end, so the remaining end is supplied by the germline J gene. The chain uses TRBV11-1 and TRBJ2-7; tentatively, D is TRBD2 (5 bases). This CDR3 spans 13 amino acids. The V gene's germline CDR1 is SGHAT and CDR2 FQDESV (reference sequence). The V and J ends lost 4 bases and 0 bases respectively, with 7 bases between them. The sequenced CDR3 bases are TGTGCCAGCAGCTCTAGCCGCTCCTACGAG. This gives the protein CASSSSRSYE. The full-length CDR3 reads as CASSSSRSYEQYF.

Points on this clone: The junction does not match germline at one end; this may be a read error. The CDR3 goes on 3 residues after the read ends, and that part is filled in from the germline J gene. In the same sample, other DNA sequences code for this CDR3. V is TRBV20-1 and J is TRBJ1-2; 9 bases agree with TRBD1. CDR1 DFQATT and CDR2 SNEGSKA come from the germline V gene (reference sequence). The CDR3 totals 13 residues. CDR3 DNA, as far as it was read: TGCAGTGCCTTGGGACAGGGCGACTACGGC. Encoded protein: CSALGQGDYG. In full, the CDR3 is CSALGQGDYGYTF.

As regards this clone: The CDR3 extends 3 residues past the end of the read, so its final part is completed from the germline J gene. This chain connects TRBV2 to TRBJ2-1; a possible D gene is TRBD2 (6 bases). This CDR3 region has 17 residues. Germline lookup yields CDR1 SNHLY and CDR2 FYNNEI. The V end lost 4 bases, the J end lost 1 base, and 17 bases lay between the germline ends. This CDR3 is CASSGFGTSLSYNEQFF. CDR3 DNA (partial): TGTGCCAGCAGTGGATTCGGGACTTCACTTTCCTACAATGAG.

A word on this clone: The read gets to within 3 residues of the CDR3 end, and the germline J gene fills in the rest. The V and J genes are TRBV19 and TRBJ1-1; 8 nucleotides line up with TRBD1. This CDR3 is built from 15 residues. The germline gives CDR1 LNHDA, CDR2 SQIVND (reference sequence). V lost 10 bases to trimming and J lost 0 bases; unmatched junction nucleotides: 10. The CDR3: CATKSDRGLNTEAFF. CDR3 DNA, as far as it was read: TGTGCCACCAAGAGTGACAGGGGTTTGAACACTGAA.